This T cell receptor beta chain was captured in a study of blood T cells in healthy people across ages. This clonotype occurred a few times. The second PCR ran about 6 to 11 cycles with a sample-barcoded 5' primer and J-beta primers. TCRdb re-called the 5' RACE reads through MiXCR, storing one row per CDR3 protein. There are about 1.1 million distinct CDR3 sequences in the sample; around two fifths occur only once, and roughly 13% lies in the top ten. The CDR3 runs to 13 residues. Germline assignment: CDR1 MNHNS and CDR2 SASEGT. The receptor was isolated from a young man in good health. This rearrangement joins TRBV6-1 to TRBJ2-5; TRBD1 matches at 8 bases. The J call could be wrong; TRBJ2-7 is a better fit for the DNA end. Sequences were obtained from blood. The CDR3 DNA sequence: TGTGCCAGCCTAGGACAGGGAGGCTACGAGCAGTACTTC. This encodes CASLGQGGYEQYF.